This T cell receptor beta chain originates from a study of blood T cell repertoires in COVID-19. Study-level information: In each case, the material was cDNA or gDNA derived from T cells, B-cell-depleted T cells, or PBMCs.

Authors' analysis steps: From reference gene primer amplification, estimates of nucleated cell counts were derived. Clones were sequenced by immunoSEQ multiplex PCR, and TCRdb holds only the in-frame ones, with some missing. That table supplies the V and J calls and clone size; D and trimming were determined from the DNA. The table has about 150,000 clones, roughly 84% seen once; the top ten hold 8% to 11%. This CDR3 region has 14 residues. Germline assignment: CDR1 LGHDT and CDR2 YNNKEL (reference sequence). V lost 1 base, J lost 5 bases, and 5 bases stayed unmatched. J is TRBJ2-7 and V is TRBV3-1 (or the pseudogene TRBV3-2); the match to TRBD2 covers 7 bases. Sequences were obtained from peripheral blood. The source of this sequence is a woman older than 75 with active or convalescent COVID-19. The CDR3 nucleotides read TGTGCCAGCAGCCAAGGGTGGGAGGGGAACGAGCAGTACTTC. Translating gives CASSQGWEGNEQYF.